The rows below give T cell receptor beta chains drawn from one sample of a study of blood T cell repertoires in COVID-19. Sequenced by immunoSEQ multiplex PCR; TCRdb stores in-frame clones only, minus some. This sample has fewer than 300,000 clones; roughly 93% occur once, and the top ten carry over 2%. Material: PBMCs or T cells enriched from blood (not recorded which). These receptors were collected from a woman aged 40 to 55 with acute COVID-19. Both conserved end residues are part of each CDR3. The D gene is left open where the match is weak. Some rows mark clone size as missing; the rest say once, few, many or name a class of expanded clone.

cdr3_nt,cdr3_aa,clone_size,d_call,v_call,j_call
TGCGCCAGCAGTTCCCCCTCTAGCGGGGGCTACGAGCAGTACTTC,CASSSPSSGGYEQYF,-,TRBD2,TRBV5-1,TRBJ2-7
TGCGCCAGCAGCTTGAGCCTGGACACCGGAAACACCATATATTTT,CASSLSLDTGNTIYF,-,-,TRBV5-1,TRBJ1-3
TGTGCCAGCGCACCCTCCCGCCGACAGGGGTTATCCTACGAGCAGTACTTC,CASAPSRRQGLSYEQYF,-,TRBD1,TRBV5-8,TRBJ2-7
TGTGCCAGTACTCCCGGGACAGGGGCTTTCAATCAGCCCCAGCATTTT,CASTPGTGAFNQPQHF,once,TRBD1,TRBV19,TRBJ1-5
TGTGCCAGCAGCGTCGCCCAGTCAAACACTGAAGCTTTCTTT,CASSVAQSNTEAFF,-,-,TRBV9,TRBJ1-1
TGTGCCAGTAGTAGACATCGCGAGGACAGGAGAAACTATGGCTACACCTTC,CASSRHREDRRNYGYTF,-,TRBD1,TRBV19,TRBJ1-2
TGTGCCAGCAGTCGGACAGGGGGAACTAATGAAAAACTGTTTTTT,CASSRTGGTNEKLFF,-,TRBD1,TRBV7-2,TRBJ1-4
TGTGCCAGCTCACCGGACACGATTGGAAACACCATATATTTT,CASSPDTIGNTIYF,-,-,TRBV18,TRBJ1-3
TGTGCCAGCAGCCACACAGAGACCAGAGAGCTGTTTTTT,CASSHTETRELFF,-,-,TRBV11-3,TRBJ2-2
TGTGCCACTCAGGGAAACACCGGGGAGCTGTTTTTT,CATQGNTGELFF,-,-,TRBV6-5,TRBJ2-2
TGCGCCAGCAGCCAATTCCAGGGGAGCGAAAAACTGTTTTTT,CASSQFQGSEKLFF,once,-,TRBV4-3,TRBJ1-4
TGTGCCAGCCTGTTTTTATTTAGCTCCTATAATTCACCCCTCCACTTT,CASLFLFSSYNSPLHF,-,-,TRBV3-1/TRBV3-2,TRBJ1-6
TGTGCCAGCAGTTCCCTTTGGCCGACAGTTGAGCAGTACTTC,CASSSLWPTVEQYF,-,-,TRBV6-2/TRBV6-3,TRBJ2-7
TGTGCCAGCTCCCTCGGAACGGGGAACACTGAAGCTTTCTTT,CASSLGTGNTEAFF,-,-,TRBV18,TRBJ1-1
TGCGCCAGCAGCAACCTAAAATATCTGGAGACCCAGTACTTC,CASSNLKYLETQYF,-,-,TRBV5-1,TRBJ2-5
TGTGCCAGCAGCTTAGGGCAGGTATCGAATCAGCCCCAGCATTTT,CASSLGQVSNQPQHF,-,-,TRBV11-2,TRBJ1-5
TGTGCCAGCTCACCACAGGGGGCCCGGACTGAAGCTTTCTTT,CASSPQGARTEAFF,-,TRBD1,TRBV18,TRBJ1-1
TGTGCCAGCAGCTTAGGAGCGGCCCGCCAAGAGACCCAGTACTTC,CASSLGAARQETQYF,-,-,TRBV11-2,TRBJ2-5
TGTGCCAGCAGTTACTCCCGCGATAATTCACCCCTCCACTTT,CASSYSRDNSPLHF,-,-,TRBV6-5,TRBJ1-6
TGTGCCAGCAGCCCCCCCGACAGCCCCTTTTACGAGCAGTACTTC,CASSPPDSPFYEQYF,-,-,TRBV11-2,TRBJ2-7
TGCGCCAGCAGCTCTAGCTACGGGTCCTATAATTCACCCCTCCACTTT,CASSSSYGSYNSPLHF,once,-,TRBV5-1,TRBJ1-6
TGTGCCAGCAGCCCCACTCGCGGATTTAACTATGGCTACACCTTC,CASSPTRGFNYGYTF,-,-,TRBV4-2,TRBJ1-2
TGTGCCAGCAGCTTGGGACAGGGGGCTGATGAGCAGTTCTTC,CASSLGQGADEQFF,-,TRBD1,TRBV5-6,TRBJ2-1
TGTGCCAGCAGAAATCAACTGACAGGGGGCCAACGTTACGAGCAGTACTTC,CASRNQLTGGQRYEQYF,-,TRBD1,TRBV28,TRBJ2-7
TGTGCCAGCAGCGTGGACAGCTCCTATAATTCACCCCTCCACTTT,CASSVDSSYNSPLHF,-,-,TRBV9,TRBJ1-6
TGTGCCAGCAGCCAAGAGACACAGTACAATGAGCAGTTCTTC,CASSQETQYNEQFF,-,-,TRBV3-1/TRBV3-2,TRBJ2-1
TGCGCCAGCAGCCTGGAGGGGAATAATTCACCCCTCCACTTT,CASSLEGNNSPLHF,-,-,TRBV5-1,TRBJ1-6
TGCAGCGTCCTGGGAGTGGCTGGGGCCAACGTCCTGACTTTC,CSVLGVAGANVLTF,once,-,TRBV29-1,TRBJ2-6
TGTGCCAGCTCACCTATTCAGGGATGGAATGAAAAACTGTTTTTT,CASSPIQGWNEKLFF,-,-,TRBV18,TRBJ1-4
TGCAGTGCTAGTCAGACACTGGGGGGGCTCGAGCAGTACTTC,CSASQTLGGLEQYF,-,-,TRBV20-1,TRBJ2-7
TGTGCCAGCAGTTTTGGGAAAGGGGTCCCCTACACCTTC,CASSFGKGVPYTF,once,-,TRBV12-3/TRBV12-4,TRBJ1-2
TGTGCCAGCTCCTTGGGACAGGGACCCCAGTACTTC,CASSLGQGPQYF,-,TRBD1,TRBV13,TRBJ2-5
TGCAGCGTCGGGGTGGGTATCGGTGAGCAGTTCTTC,CSVGVGIGEQFF,-,-,TRBV29-1,TRBJ2-1
TGTGCCAGCAGTTTATTCGGCCGAACAGGGGGCTCGAATGAGCAGTTCTTC,CASSLFGRTGGSNEQFF,once,TRBD1,TRBV27,TRBJ2-1
TGTGCCAGCAGCTTGGTCGGAGAGACCCAGTACTTC,CASSLVGETQYF,-,-,TRBV5-4,TRBJ2-5
TGTGCCTGGGCCGGGACTCTCGACACTGAAGCTTTCTTT,CAWAGTLDTEAFF,-,-,TRBV30,TRBJ1-1
TGTGCCAGCTCCACGAACCAGGGGGAATCACCCCTCCACTTT,CASSTNQGESPLHF,-,TRBD1,TRBV9,TRBJ1-6
TGTGCCAGCAGCACCGGGACAGGATCCTACAATGAGCAGTTCTTC,CASSTGTGSYNEQFF,once,TRBD1,TRBV7-3,TRBJ2-1
TGTGCCAGCAGTTACGAGATGAGCTTACGGGGACCCCTCCACTTT,CASSYEMSLRGPLHF,few,-,TRBV6-5,TRBJ1-6
TGTGCCAGCAGCTTAAGTGGGACTGAGCTGTTTTTT,CASSLSGTELFF,-,-,TRBV7-3,TRBJ2-2
TGTGCCAGCATCAGGGGGACTGAAGCTTTCTTT,CASIRGTEAFF,-,-,TRBV21-1,TRBJ1-1
TGTGCCTGGAGCGAGACCGGGAAGGGTGGCTACACCTTC,CAWSETGKGGYTF,-,-,TRBV30,TRBJ1-2
TGTGCCAGCAGCTCAAGGACAGAGCAGTTCTTC,CASSSRTEQFF,-,-,TRBV11-1,TRBJ2-1
TGTGCCTGGAGTGTAGGGGGCGTGGCGGGGGGCCTCTCCTACGAGCAGTACTTC,CAWSVGGVAGGLSYEQYF,-,-,TRBV30,TRBJ2-7
TGTGCCAGCAGCCAAGCGGCGGAATCCTACGAGCAGTACTTC,CASSQAAESYEQYF,-,-,TRBV4-2,TRBJ2-7
TGTGCCAGCAGCTCCAATAGATACGAGCAGTACTTC,CASSSNRYEQYF,-,-,TRBV7-6,TRBJ2-7
TGTGCCAGCAGCTCCTCGGGACAGGGGAATTCACCCCTCCACTTT,CASSSSGQGNSPLHF,-,TRBD1,TRBV5-4,TRBJ1-6
TGTGCCAGCAGCAGAGACAGGAGACGATATACCGGCGGCGAGCAGTACTTC,CASSRDRRRYTGGEQYF,-,-,TRBV11-3,TRBJ2-7
TGTGCCAGTAGTATGCTGGGGGGGGATCAGCCCCAGCATTTT,CASSMLGGDQPQHF,-,-,TRBV19,TRBJ1-5
TGTGCCAGCAGCTTACCCGGCGCTAGTCGTCCCTACAATGAGCAGTTCTTC,CASSLPGASRPYNEQFF,-,-,TRBV7-6,TRBJ2-1